The clone carrying this T cell receptor beta chain has a handful of counts. Its antigen is not known. PCR used 60 Vbeta primers and 13 Jbeta primers. The method was immunoSEQ multiplex PCR; TCRdb's version includes in-frame clones alone and lacks a portion of them. The sample lists about 150,000 clones, 68% occurring once. This CDR3 is 16 amino acids long. Germline-derived CDR1 and CDR2 are LNHDA and SQIVND (reference sequence). V was cut by 4 bases and J by 0 bases, with 13 bases left in between. This entry is derived from a study of cytomegalovirus exposure and HLA in healthy donors. Study-level results: Serostatus for CMV was the only available immune exposure information.

The source of this sequence is a man aged 60 to 75 in good health and CMV-seronegative. The sample comprised PBMCs. The chain uses TRBV19 and TRBJ1-3; no firm D call. The CDR3 reads CASSTVMGASGNTIYF. The CDR3 nucleotides are TGTGCCAGTAGTACAGTCATGGGCGCCTCTGGAAACACCATATATTTT.